The present T cell receptor (beta chain) was sequenced within a study of blood T cell repertoires in COVID-19. About the research overall: PBMCs, B-cell-depleted T cells, or T cells provided the cDNA or gDNA that made up the material.

Per the authors' pipeline: Amplified reference gene primers provided the basis for estimating nucleated cell counts. Some clones are missing from TCRdb's copy, which holds only in-frame ones; the method was immunoSEQ multiplex PCR. D and trimming were read from the DNA, whereas the V and J calls and clone size are those reported in that table. The sample shows 100,000 or so clones, roughly 86% of them seen only once. The sample comprised peripheral blood. The clonotype comes from a man aged 40-49 years with active or convalescent COVID-19.

This CDR3 is CASSLPGIQPQHF. Here the CDR3 DNA reads TGTGCCAGCAGCTTACCGGGGATTCAGCCCCAGCATTTT. This chain joins TRBV7-2 and TRBJ1-5; D gene unclear. The germline V and J ends were trimmed by 2 bases and 6 bases, with 8 bases remaining between them. The CDR3 is 13 residues long. Germline V lookup: CDR1 SGHTA, CDR2 FQGNSA.